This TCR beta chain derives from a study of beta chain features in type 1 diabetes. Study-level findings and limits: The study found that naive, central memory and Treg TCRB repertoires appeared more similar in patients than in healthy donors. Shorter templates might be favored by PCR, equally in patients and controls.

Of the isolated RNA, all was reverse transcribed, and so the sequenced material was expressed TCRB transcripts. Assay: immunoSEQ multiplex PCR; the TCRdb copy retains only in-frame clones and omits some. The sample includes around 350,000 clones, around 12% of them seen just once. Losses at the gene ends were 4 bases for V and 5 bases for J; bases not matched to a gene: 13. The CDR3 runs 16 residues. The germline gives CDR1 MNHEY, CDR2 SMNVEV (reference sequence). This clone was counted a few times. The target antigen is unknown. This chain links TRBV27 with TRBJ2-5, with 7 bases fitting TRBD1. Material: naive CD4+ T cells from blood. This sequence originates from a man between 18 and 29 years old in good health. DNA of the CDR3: TGTGCCAGCAGTTCTTATGACAGGGCGGTGGGCGAGACCCAGTACTTC. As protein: CASSSYDRAVGETQYF.